This T cell receptor beta chain is drawn from a study of blood T cell repertoires in COVID-19. Study at large: The origin of the acute and convalescent COVID-19 samples was the United States, Italy and Spain.

The CDR3 is 13 residues long. CDR1 MNHEY and CDR2 SMNVEV come from the germline V gene (reference sequence). V shed 3 bases and J shed 8 bases, with 13 bases lying between them. Here immunoSEQ multiplex PCR was the method, and the copy in TCRdb shows in-frame clones only, minus some. The sample holds a few hundred thousand clones, approximately 90% seen once. Residents of approximately 25 US areas, aged about 18 to 89 years, made up the participants. Recovered status applied to Cohort 3 donors who had two consecutive negative PCRs. It also applied to those with clearance or with symptom resolution. Sequenced: PBMCs or T cells enriched from blood (not recorded which). The receptor comes from a woman between 18 and 29 years old who had recovered from COVID-19. V is TRBV27 and J is TRBJ1-1, with D uncertain. The CDR3: CASSLQAGLEAFF. For the CDR3, the DNA is TGTGCCAGCAGTTTGCAGGCTGGGTTAGAAGCTTTCTTT.